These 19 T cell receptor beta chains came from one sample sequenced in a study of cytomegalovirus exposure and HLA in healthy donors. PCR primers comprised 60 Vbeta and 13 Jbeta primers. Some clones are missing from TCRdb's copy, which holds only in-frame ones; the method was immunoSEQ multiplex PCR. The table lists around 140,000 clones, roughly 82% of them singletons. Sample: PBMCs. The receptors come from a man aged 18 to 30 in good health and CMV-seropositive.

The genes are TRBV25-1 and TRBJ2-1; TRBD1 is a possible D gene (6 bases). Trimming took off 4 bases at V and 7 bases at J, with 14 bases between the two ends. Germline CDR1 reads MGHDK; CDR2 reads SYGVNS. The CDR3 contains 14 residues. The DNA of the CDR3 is TGTGCCAGCAGTGCAATGGGACAAGGGAATGAGCAGTTCTTC. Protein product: CASSAMGQGNEQFF.

DNA of the CDR3: TGCAGCGTCGTAAACAGGGCCTCTATGGACTACACCTTC. Protein: CSVVNRASMDYTF. The genes are TRBV29-1 and TRBJ1-2; weak D call: TRBD1 (6 bases). V dropped 6 bases and J dropped 10 bases, with 21 bases sitting between them. Germline assignment: CDR1 SQVTM and CDR2 ANQGSEA. This CDR3 region has 13 residues.

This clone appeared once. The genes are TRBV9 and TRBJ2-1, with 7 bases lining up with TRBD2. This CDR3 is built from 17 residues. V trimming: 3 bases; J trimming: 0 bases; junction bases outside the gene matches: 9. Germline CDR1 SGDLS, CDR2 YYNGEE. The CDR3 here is CASSAGASGSSYNEQFF. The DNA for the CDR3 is TGTGCCAGCAGCGCCGGGGCTAGCGGTAGCTCCTACAATGAGCAGTTCTTC.

CDR3 sequence (DNA): TGTGCCTGGAGTTTGGGACAGGGAGCTAACTATGGCTACACCTTC. Amino acid sequence: CAWSLGQGANYGYTF. This rearrangement joins TRBV30 to TRBJ1-2; 9 bases line up with TRBD1. This CDR3 spans 15 amino acids. V was clipped by 2 bases and J by 0 bases; unmatched bases: 4. Germline V gene lookup returns CDR1 GTSNPN and CDR2 SVGIG (reference sequence).

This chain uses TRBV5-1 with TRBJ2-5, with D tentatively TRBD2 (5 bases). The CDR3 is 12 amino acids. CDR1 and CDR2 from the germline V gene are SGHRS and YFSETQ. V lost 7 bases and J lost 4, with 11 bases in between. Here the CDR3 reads CASSFEGETQYF. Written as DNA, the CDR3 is TGCGCCAGCTCTTTCGAGGGAGAGACCCAGTACTTC.

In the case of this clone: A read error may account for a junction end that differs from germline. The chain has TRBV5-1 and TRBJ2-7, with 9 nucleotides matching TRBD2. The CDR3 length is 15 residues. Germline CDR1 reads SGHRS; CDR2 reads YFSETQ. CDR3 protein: CASSLGGGVSYEQYF. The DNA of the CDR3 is TGCGCCAGCAGCTTGGGCGGGGGGGTCTCCTATGAGCAGTACTTC.

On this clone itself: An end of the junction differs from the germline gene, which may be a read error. CDR3 in amino acids: CASRPGGSSYTEQFF. CDR3 sequence (DNA): TGTGCCAGCAGACCCGGGGGTAGCTCCTACACTGAGCAGTTCTTC. The chain has TRBV27 and TRBJ2-1; D is perhaps TRBD2 (6 bases). This CDR3 spans 15 amino acids. Germline assignment: CDR1 MNHEY and CDR2 SMNVEV (reference sequence).

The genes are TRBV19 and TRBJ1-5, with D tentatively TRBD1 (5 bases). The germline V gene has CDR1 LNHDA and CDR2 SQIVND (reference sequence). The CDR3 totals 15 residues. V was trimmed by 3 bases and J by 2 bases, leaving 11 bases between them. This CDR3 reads CASSIQGSGNQPQHF. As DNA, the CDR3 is TGTGCCAGTAGTATTCAGGGATCGGGCAATCAGCCCCAGCATTTT.

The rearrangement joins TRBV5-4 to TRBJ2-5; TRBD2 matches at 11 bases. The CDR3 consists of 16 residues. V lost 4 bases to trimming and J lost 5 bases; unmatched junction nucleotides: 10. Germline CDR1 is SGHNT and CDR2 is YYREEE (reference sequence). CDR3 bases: TGTGCCAGCAGCCCAACTCTAGCGGGAGGTGTGGAGACCCAGTACTTC. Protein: CASSPTLAGGVETQYF.

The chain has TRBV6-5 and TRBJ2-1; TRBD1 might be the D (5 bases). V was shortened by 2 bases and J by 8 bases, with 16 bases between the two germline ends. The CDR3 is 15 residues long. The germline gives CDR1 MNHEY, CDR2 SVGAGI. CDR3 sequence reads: CASSYRGRQGDEQFF. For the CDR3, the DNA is TGTGCCAGCAGTTACCGAGGCAGACAAGGGGATGAGCAGTTCTTC.

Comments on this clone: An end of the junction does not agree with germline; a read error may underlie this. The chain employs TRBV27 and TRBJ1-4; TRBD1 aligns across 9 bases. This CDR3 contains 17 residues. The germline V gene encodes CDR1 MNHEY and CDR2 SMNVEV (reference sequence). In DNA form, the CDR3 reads TGTGCCAGCATCCTACAGGGGGCCGATGGACCTAATGAAAAACTGCTTTTT. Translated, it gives CASILQGADGPNEKLLF. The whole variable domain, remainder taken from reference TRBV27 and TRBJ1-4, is EAQVTQNPRYLITVTGKKLTVTCSQNMNHEYMSWYRQDPGLGLRQIYYSMNVEVTDKGDVPEGYKVSRKEKRNFPLILESPSPNQTSLYFCASILQGADGPNEKLLFGSGTQLSVL.

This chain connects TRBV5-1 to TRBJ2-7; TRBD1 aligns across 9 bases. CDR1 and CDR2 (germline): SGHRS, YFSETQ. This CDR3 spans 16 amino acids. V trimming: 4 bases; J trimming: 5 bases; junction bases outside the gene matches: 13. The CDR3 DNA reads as TGCGCCAGCAGCCTCCTTACTGGACAGGGGAGGGACGAGCAGTACTTC. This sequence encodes CASSLLTGQGRDEQYF.

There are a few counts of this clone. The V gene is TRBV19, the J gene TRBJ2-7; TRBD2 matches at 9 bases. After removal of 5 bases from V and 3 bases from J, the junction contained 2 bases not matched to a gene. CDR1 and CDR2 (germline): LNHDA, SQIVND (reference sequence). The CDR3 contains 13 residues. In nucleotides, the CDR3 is TGTGCCAGTAGTGCGACTAGCGGCTACGAGCAGTACTTC. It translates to CASSATSGYEQYF.

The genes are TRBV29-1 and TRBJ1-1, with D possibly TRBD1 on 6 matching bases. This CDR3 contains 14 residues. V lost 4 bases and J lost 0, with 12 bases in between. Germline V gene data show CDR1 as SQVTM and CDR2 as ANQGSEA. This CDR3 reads CSVVRQVMNTEAFF. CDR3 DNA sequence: TGCAGCGTTGTTAGACAGGTAATGAACACTGAAGCTTTCTTT.

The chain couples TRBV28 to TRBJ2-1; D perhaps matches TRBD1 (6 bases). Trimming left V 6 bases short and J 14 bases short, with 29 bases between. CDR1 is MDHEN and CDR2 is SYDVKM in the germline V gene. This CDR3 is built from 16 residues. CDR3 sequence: CASSPPQQGVTYSEFF. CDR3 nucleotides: TGTGCCAGCAGCCCACCCCAACAGGGCGTAACCTACAGCGAGTTCTTC.

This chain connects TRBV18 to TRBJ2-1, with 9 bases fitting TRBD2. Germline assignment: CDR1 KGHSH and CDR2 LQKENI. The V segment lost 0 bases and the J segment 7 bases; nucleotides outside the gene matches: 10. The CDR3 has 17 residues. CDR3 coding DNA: TGTGCCAGCTCACCACCTTTGGCGGGAGGGCCCCAGAATGAGCAGTTCTTC. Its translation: CASSPPLAGGPQNEQFF.

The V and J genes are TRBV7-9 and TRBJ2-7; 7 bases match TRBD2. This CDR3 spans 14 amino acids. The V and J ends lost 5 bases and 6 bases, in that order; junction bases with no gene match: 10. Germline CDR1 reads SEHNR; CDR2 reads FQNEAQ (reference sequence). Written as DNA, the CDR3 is TGTGCCAGCAGCCCCCCCGGGACTACTTCCGAGCAGTACTTC. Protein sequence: CASSPPGTTSEQYF.

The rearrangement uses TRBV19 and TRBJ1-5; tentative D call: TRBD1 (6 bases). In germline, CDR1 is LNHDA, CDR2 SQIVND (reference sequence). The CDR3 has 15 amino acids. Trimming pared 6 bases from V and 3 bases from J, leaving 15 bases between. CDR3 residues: CASSISRDTNQPQHF. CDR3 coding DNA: TGTGCCAGTAGCATATCCCGGGACACCAATCAGCCCCAGCATTTT.

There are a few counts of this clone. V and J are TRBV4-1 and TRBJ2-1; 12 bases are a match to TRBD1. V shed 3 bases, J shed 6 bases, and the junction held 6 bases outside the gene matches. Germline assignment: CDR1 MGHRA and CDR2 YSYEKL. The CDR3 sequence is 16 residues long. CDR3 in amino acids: CASSQSGTGGINEQFF. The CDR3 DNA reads TGCGCCAGCAGCCAGTCCGGGACAGGGGGCATCAATGAGCAGTTCTTC.